These T cell receptor beta chains were read from a single sample in a study of pediatric ulcerative colitis. Sequencing was performed with immunoSEQ multiplex PCR; in TCRdb, only in-frame clones are kept and a portion is missing. The sample contains under 70,000 clones, 80% to 90% of which appear only once. The sample taken for sequencing was blood. These receptor sequences come from a boy between 10 and 17 years old who was a control in a study of pediatric ulcerative colitis. CDR3s include the opening cysteine and the closing phenylalanine or tryptophan. Each record gives: J gene, D gene, V gene, CDR3 length, clone size, CDR3 DNA, CDR3 protein. The D gene is left open where the match is weak. Expanded clones get a size class; other rows say once, few or many, or leave the size out.

>TRBJ2-7|TRBD2|TRBV25-1|16|once
TGTGCCAGCAGTGAGCAGGGGACTAGCGGGACCCTCGAGCAGTACTTC
CASSEQGTSGTLEQYF
>TRBJ1-1|TRBD1|TRBV7-9|16|NA
TGTGCCAGCAGTTCCGACAGGGATTCTCAGTACACTGAAGCTTTCTTT
CASSSDRDSQYTEAFF
>TRBJ2-7|TRBD1|TRBV9|14|once
TGTGCCAGCAGCCCAGGGACAGGGGACGACGAGCAGTACTTC
CASSPGTGDDEQYF
>TRBJ1-1|NA|TRBV14|14|once
TGTGCCAGCAGCCCAATTCAGGGGAGGAGTGTAGCTTTCTTT
CASSPIQGRSVAFF
>TRBJ1-2|NA|TRBV19|15|NA
TGTGCCAGTACCCCAGAGTGGAGACCAAACTATGGCTACACCTTC
CASTPEWRPNYGYTF
>TRBJ1-4|TRBD1|TRBV11-2|15|NA
TGTGCCAGCAGCTGGGACAGGGGGCTCGCTGAAAAACTGTTTTTT
CASSWDRGLAEKLFF
>TRBJ2-3|NA|TRBV11-3|14|NA
TGTGCCAGCAGCTTAGATCTGAGCACAGATACGCAGTATTTT
CASSLDLSTDTQYF
>TRBJ1-1|NA|TRBV6-5|14|NA
TGTGCCAGCAGTTACGGGGGGGGACGGCCTGAAGCTTTCTTT
CASSYGGGRPEAFF
>TRBJ1-4|NA|TRBV19|15|NA
TGTGCCAGTAGCCAGGTGGGGGAAGGTAATGAAAAACTGTTTTTT
CASSQVGEGNEKLFF
>TRBJ1-2|NA|TRBV9|14|NA
TGTGCCAGCAGCCCCCGGGTTCGCAACTATGGCTACACCTTC
CASSPRVRNYGYTF
>TRBJ2-7|NA|TRBV5-1|16|NA
TGCGCCAGCAGCTTTCGACAGGACTCCACCTACTACGAGCAGTACTTC
CASSFRQDSTYYEQYF
>TRBJ2-3|TRBD2|TRBV6-4|15|NA
TGTGCCAGCAGTGACTCCGGTAGCGGGGGAGATACGCAGTATTTT
CASSDSGSGGDTQYF
>TRBJ1-2|TRBD1|TRBV27|16|NA
TGTGCCAGCAGTTCTAGGGACAGGGGAAGTTTGGGTGGCTACACCTTC
CASSSRDRGSLGGYTF
>TRBJ2-1|NA|TRBV5-1|15|NA
TGCGCCAGCAGCTTAGAAGGAATGGGAGGCAATGAGCAGTTCTTC
CASSLEGMGGNEQFF
>TRBJ2-7|NA|TRBV5-1|13|once
TGCGCCAGCAGCTTGGACAGGACTTACGAGCAGTACTTC
CASSLDRTYEQYF
>TRBJ2-2|TRBD2|TRBV7-2|15|NA
TGTGCCAGCAGCCTTAGCGGGGGGAACACCGGGGAGCTGTTTTTT
CASSLSGGNTGELFF
>TRBJ1-5|TRBD1|TRBV7-2|14|NA
TGTGCCAGCAGCTTTACAGGGGGTGGGCAGCCCCAGCATTTT
CASSFTGGGQPQHF
>TRBJ2-3|TRBD2|TRBV7-6|16|NA
TGTGCCAGCAGCTTAGCGGGAGGGGACAGCACAGATACGCAGTATTTT
CASSLAGGDSTDTQYF
>TRBJ2-5|NA|TRBV4-3|13|NA
TGCGCCAGCAGCCAAGCGGTACAAGAGACCCAGTACTTC
CASSQAVQETQYF
>TRBJ2-1|TRBD2|TRBV27|15|NA
TGTGCCAGCAGTGCTGGGACTAGCGGGGGCAATGAGCAGTTCTTC
CASSAGTSGGNEQFF